The entry that follows covers one T cell receptor (beta chain) sequence. The antigen is unknown. The authors made TCR beta cDNA libraries by 5'RACE template switching. This switching added a universal primer site and UMIs. TCRdb re-called the 5' RACE reads; one entry per CDR3 protein, DNA not given. The sample has approximately 150,000 distinct CDR3 sequences; the top ten hold 18%. This sample was included in a study of T cells expressing NK-cell markers. Study details: The study drew TCR beta repertoires from sorted CD3+CD56+NKG2C+, CD3+CD56+NKG2C- and CD3+CD56-NKG2C+ T cells.

The study's findings and limits: Once again these clonotypes came out on top in the CD3+CD56-NKG2C+ fraction of a few donors.

CDR3 length: 15 residues. Germline V gene data show CDR1 as KGHSH and CDR2 as LQKENI. This TCR derives from a woman aged 18 to 69 in good health. Sequenced sample: blood T cells: a sorted CD56 or NKG2C T cell subset, CD4+ or CD8+ T cells, or bulk PBMC T cells (not recorded which). The chain carries TRBV18 and TRBJ1-5. The CDR3 protein is CASSPPGGPGQPQHF. Complete variable domain (other parts from reference TRBV18 and TRBJ1-5): NAGVMQNPRHLVRRRGQEARLRCSPMKGHSHVYWYRQLPEEGLKFMVYLQKENIIDESGMPKERFSAEFPKEGPSILRIQQVVRGDSAAYFCASSPPGGPGQPQHFGDGTRLSIL.